This T cell receptor (beta chain) appears in the sequencing data of a study of tumor-infiltrating lymphocytes in primary liver carcinoma (dated by TCRdb to about 2017). About the full investigation: Hepatocellular carcinoma (four) or combined HCC and intrahepatic cholangiocarcinoma (one) was present in the five patients, who were three men and two women aged 30 to 69 years. A total of 35 or so specimens from 5 patients went through TCRbeta repertoire sequencing, namely 25 tumor regions, 5 adjacent noncancerous liver tissues and 5 peripheral blood samples. The study combined TCRbeta repertoire sequencing, expression microarrays and whole-exome sequencing across five regions of each liver tumor, with adjacent normal tissue and blood. Each sample produced roughly 3.65 to 7.13 million productive TCRbeta reads, and read depth showed no significant difference between tissue types. To link TCRbeta repertoire diversity to the local molecular phenotype, the approximately 23 tumor region samples were profiled with Agilent mRNA microarrays. High reproducibility was observed for the technical replicate repertoires, with mean shared-clone rates roughly 0.89 and correlation coefficients above 0.95. The five patients had tumors staged T1-T3 N0M0, with maximum diameters ranging from about 4.2 to 11 cm.

Sequences MNHEY (CDR1) and SVGAGI (CDR2) are obtained from the germline V gene. The CDR3 has 15 amino acids, counting the end cysteine and phenylalanine. Only the CDR3 DNA is retained, 45 bases long and in frame from the first base. Total RNA and DNA were co-extracted without cell sorting from 20-30 mg of bulk tissue using the AllPrep DNA/RNA mini kit. Between November 2015 and early 2016, 4 or 5 patients in China with histopathologically diagnosed primary liver carcinoma had surgical resection. Patients had chronic HBV infection and were treatment-naive at sampling. Five spatially separated regions were sampled per tumor: superior, inferior, left-lateral and right-lateral poles, plus the tumor centre. More than 75% viable tumor cells were found by histology in every tumor sample. Fresh tumor and adjacent tissue pieces were bisected, with one half stored in RNAlater at -80 degrees C and the other half sent for histology.

Findings and caveats that apply to the study as a whole: Comparison of CD4+ and CD8+ T cell repertoires was precluded by the use of bulk unsorted samples. Only five or six patients were included in the study, and the authors note that the findings should be validated in a larger study. Only the TCR beta chain was sequenced, which likely underestimates true repertoire diversity because unpaired alpha chains were not captured. Compared with blood, tumors had a significantly larger share of the repertoire taken up by the top 250 clones (p = 0.039). Pairs of tumor regions showed greater repertoire overlap (mean roughly 35%) than tumor-adjacent pairs (roughly 17%) or tumor-blood pairs (approximately 14%), which is consistent with antigen-driven expansion. Only about 7-25% of top clones were found in all five regions of a tumor, suggesting spatial heterogeneity of tumor-infiltrating T cells.

Using a constant-region primer and ProtoScript II reverse transcriptase, TCRbeta-specific cDNA was reverse-transcribed from about 540 ng total RNA. Three nested multiplex PCR rounds, following a slightly modified ARM-PCR procedure, were used to build the TCRbeta libraries. The first two PCR rounds used multiplex TRBV1-TRBV30 forward primers with a Cbeta reverse primer, each for about 11 cycles. A final 25-cycle PCR with Deep VentR polymerase added sample barcodes and Illumina adapters. Before sequencing, amplicons between 200 and 500 bp were purified from gel using a QIAquick gel extraction kit. The TCRbeta amplicons were sequenced with 250-bp paired-end reads on an Illumina HiSeq 2500. Concerning the study's data processing: Quality trimming of reads was performed with Trimmomatic v0.33, and paired reads were merged with FLASH v1.2.11 so that full CDR3 sequences could be recovered. MiGEC v1.2.1b assigned V, D and J germline segments to the rearranged TCRbeta sequences. Clonotype statistics and Shannon-Wiener diversity indices were calculated with VDJtools v1.0.0. Except for diversity analysis, only the 250 most abundant clonotypes of each sample were used in subsequent analyses to reduce sampling bias. Starting from the raw public reads, TCRdb applied fastp trimming at Q25, assembled clones with MiXCR and retained in-frame beta chains. Each entry merges the rows of one CDR3 protein and shows their most common DNA and genes. TCRdb's processing, not the study's, gives the V and J calls here. The sample has just under 55,000 distinct CDR3 sequences on record, over 70% of them singletons. Under 30% of the sample is held by the ten biggest clonotypes.

This clonotype appeared a single time. Its cognate antigen has yet to be identified. The germline gene is not matched at one end of the junction; a read error may be the cause. Sequenced material: liver tumor tissue from sampling region 2. Per the publication, the cell subset or site label means: tumor region T2, inferior pole. The chain joins TRBV6-5 to TRBJ2-2; a tentative D call is TRBD2 (5 bases match). The TCR originated in a man aged 40-49 years with primary liver carcinoma and hepatitis B virus infection. The nucleotide sequence is given as TGTGTCAGCAGTTACACAGTGGACGGCACCGGGGAGCTGTTGTTT. This sequence encodes CVSSYTVDGTGELLF.